This entry features one TCR beta chain sequence. The data are from a study of blood T cell repertoires in COVID-19. Study information: Whether acute or convalescent, the COVID-19 samples came from the United States, Italy and Spain. Sample material is recorded as cDNA or gDNA derived from T cells, B-cell-depleted T cells, or PBMCs.

This CDR3 spans 14 amino acids. CDR1 MDHEN and CDR2 SYDVKM come from the germline V gene. Trimming shortened V by 4 bases and J by 2 bases, and 8 bases separated the two germline ends. In the study's own analysis: From reference gene primer amplification, estimates of nucleated cell counts were derived. The method was immunoSEQ multiplex PCR; TCRdb's version includes in-frame clones alone and lacks a portion of them. V and J calls and clone size are those listed in that table; D and trimming were worked out from the DNA. The sample holds 70,000 to 90,000 clones, 74% seen once. The rearrangement links TRBV28 to TRBJ2-2; no definite D call. Material for sequencing was peripheral blood. The receptor was derived from a human donor with acute or convalescent COVID-19. The donor label of this sample is uncertain. CDR3 region: CASSSRHNTGELFF. The CDR3, as DNA: TGTGCCAGCAGTTCCCGACATAACACCGGGGAGCTGTTTTTT. The complete variable domain, with remaining parts taken from reference TRBV28 and TRBJ2-2, reads DVKVTQSSRYLVKRTGEKVFLECVQDMDHENMFWYRQDPGLGLRLIYFSYDVKMKEKGDIPEGYSVSREKKERFSLILESASTNQTSMYLCASSSRHNTGELFFGEGSRLTVL.